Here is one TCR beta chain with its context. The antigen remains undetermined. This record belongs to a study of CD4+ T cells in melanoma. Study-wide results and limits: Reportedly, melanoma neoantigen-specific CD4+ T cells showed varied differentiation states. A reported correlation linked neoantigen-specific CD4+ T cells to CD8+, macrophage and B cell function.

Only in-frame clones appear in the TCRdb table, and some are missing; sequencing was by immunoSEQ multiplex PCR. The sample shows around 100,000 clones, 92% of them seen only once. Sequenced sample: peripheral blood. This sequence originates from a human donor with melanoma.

This chain's CDR3 is CSVTSSGGNIQYF. In DNA form, the CDR3 reads TGCAGCGTCACAAGCAGCGGCGGAAACATTCAGTACTTC. V usage is TRBV29-1 and J usage is TRBJ2-4; a possible D gene is TRBD2 (5 bases). The germline V gene encodes CDR1 SQVTM and CDR2 ANQGSEA. This CDR3 has 13 residues. V dropped 6 bases and J dropped 6 bases, with 15 bases sitting between them.